A single sample is the source of the 7 T cell receptor beta chains below, sequenced in a study of cytomegalovirus exposure and HLA in healthy donors. Primers: 60 Vbeta forward and 13 Jbeta reverse. The table came from immunoSEQ multiplex PCR; TCRdb's copy has only in-frame clones and leaves some out. The data show 150,000 to 200,000 clones, 80% to 90% seen once. The sequencing input was PBMCs. The receptors shown here come from a girl aged 2 to 10 in good health and CMV-seropositive.

This clone was seen only a few times. The chain is built from TRBV25-1 and TRBJ1-1; D gene ambiguous. The germline V gene encodes CDR1 MGHDK and CDR2 SYGVNS. V lost 7 bases and J lost 4, with 13 bases in between. The CDR3 is 13 residues long. CDR3 DNA sequence: TGTGCCAGCACCACGAGGGCAAGCACTGAAGCTTTCTTT. Amino acid sequence: CASTTRASTEAFF. Drawing the rest from reference TRBV25-1 and TRBJ1-1, the complete variable domain is EADIYQTPRYLVIGTGKKITLECSQTMGHDKMYWYQQDPGMELHLIHYSYGVNSTEKGDLSSESTVSRIRTEHFPLTLESARPSHTSQYLCASTTRASTEAFFGQGTRLTVV.

The chain links TRBV7-8 to TRBJ2-3, with D possibly matching TRBD1 (5 bases). Germline CDR1 is SGHVS and CDR2 is FQNEAQ. CDR3 length: 14 residues. V dropped 3 bases and J dropped 6 bases, with 13 bases sitting between them. The CDR3 DNA sequence: TGTGCCAGCAGCTTTAAAATAGGGGCCGATACGCAGTATTTT. It specifies CASSFKIGADTQYF.

The rearrangement joins TRBV30 to TRBJ1-6; 10 nucleotides align to TRBD1. Germline CDR1 reads GTSNPN; CDR2 reads SVGIG (reference sequence). Unmatched junction bases numbered 5, after V lost 3 bases and J lost 9 bases. This CDR3 region has 14 residues. The CDR3, as DNA: TGTGCCTGGAGCCGGGACAGGGGTGGTTCACCCCTCCACTTT. Translation: CAWSRDRGGSPLHF.

The CDR3 protein is CASSWDSSGNTIYF. DNA for the CDR3: TGTGCCAGCAGCTGGGACAGCTCTGGAAACACCATATATTTT. This chain uses TRBV27 with TRBJ1-3, with 7 bases matching TRBD1. Germline CDR1 MNHEY, CDR2 SMNVEV (reference sequence). V was pared by 6 bases and J by 0 bases, with 2 bases of the junction left unmatched. CDR3 length: 14 amino acids.

V is TRBV5-1 and J is TRBJ2-1, with TRBD1 matching 10 bases. The CDR3 totals 16 residues. V trimming: 0 bases; J trimming: 6 bases; junction bases outside the gene matches: 6. The germline gives CDR1 SGHRS, CDR2 YFSETQ. CDR3 sequence reads: CASSLGGTGVSNEQFF. DNA for the CDR3: TGCGCCAGCAGCTTGGGCGGGACAGGGGTTTCCAATGAGCAGTTCTTC.

As DNA, the CDR3 is TGTGCCAGCAGCTTCTCTAATTCACCCCTCCACTTT. Translation: CASSFSNSPLHF. The J gene is TRBJ1-6, the V gene TRBV13; the D is unclear. Germline-derived CDR1 and CDR2 are PRHDT and FYEKMQ (reference sequence). The length of the CDR3 is 12 residues. V shed 3 bases and J shed 6 bases, with 3 bases lying between them. The full variable domain, in which reference TRBV13 and TRBJ1-6 provide the parts outside the CDR3, is AAGVIQSPRHLIKEKRETATLKCYPIPRHDTVYWYQQGPGQDPQFLISFYEKMQSDKGSIPDRFSAQQFSDYHSELNMSSLELGDSALYFCASSFSNSPLHFGNGTRLTVT.

The CDR3 region is CASSAEHNYGYTF. The CDR3 DNA sequence: TGTGCCAGCAGCGCGGAACATAACTATGGCTACACCTTC. V gene TRBV5-5 combines with J gene TRBJ1-2; D gene unclear. V shed 4 bases and J shed 1 base, with 8 bases lying between them. CDR1 and CDR2 (germline): SGHKS, YYEKEE (reference sequence). The CDR3 has 13 residues.